Below are 18 T cell receptor beta chains sequenced from a single sample in a study of cytomegalovirus exposure and HLA in healthy donors. PCR involved 60 Vbeta and 13 Jbeta primers. TCRdb keeps only in-frame clones here, not all; method: immunoSEQ multiplex PCR. The repertoire holds approximately 140,000 clones, with about three quarters as singletons. Sequenced sample: PBMCs. These receptors were collected from a woman aged 40 to 49 in good health and CMV-seronegative.

This sequence joins TRBV2 and TRBJ2-1; 10 nucleotides align to TRBD1. The V segment lost 5 bases and the J segment 10 bases; nucleotides outside the gene matches: 11. The CDR3 extends over 15 amino acids. CDR1 and CDR2 from the germline V gene are SNHLY and FYNNEI. The CDR3 DNA reads TGTGCCAGCAGTTACGACAGGGGGCAAGTTTCCGAGCAGTTCTTC. It translates to CASSYDRGQVSEQFF.

V and J are TRBV28 and TRBJ1-5; tentative D call: TRBD1 (5 bases). The CDR3 runs 15 residues. CDR1 is MDHEN and CDR2 is SYDVKM in the germline V gene. The V and J ends lost 3 bases and 2 bases respectively, with 11 bases between them. The CDR3 region has the DNA TGTGCCAGCAGTTTCGTGGGGGAGGGCAATCAGCCCCAGCATTTT. It is translated as CASSFVGEGNQPQHF.

This chain uses TRBV5-1 with TRBJ2-2; 10 nucleotides line up with TRBD1. Looked up from germline, CDR1 is SGHRS and CDR2 is YFSETQ. V trimming: 3 bases; J trimming: 2 bases; junction bases outside the gene matches: 1. CDR3 size: 15 residues. The CDR3 loop is CASSWDRGNTGELFF. CDR3 in DNA: TGCGCCAGCAGCTGGGACAGGGGTAACACCGGGGAGCTGTTTTTT.

This chain uses TRBV27 with TRBJ1-4, with 11 positions matching TRBD1. V lost 6 bases to trimming and J lost 6 bases; unmatched junction nucleotides: 6. Looked up from germline, CDR1 is MNHEY and CDR2 is SMNVEV (reference sequence). CDR3 length: 15 amino acids. CDR3 protein: CASRSGTGGYEKLFF. The CDR3 DNA is TGTGCCAGCAGATCGGGGACAGGGGGTTATGAAAAACTGTTTTTT.

The J gene is TRBJ2-5, the V gene TRBV20-1; D not resolved. V was pared by 7 bases and J by 3 bases, with 6 bases between. There are 10 residues in the CDR3. Germline V lookup: CDR1 DFQATT, CDR2 SNEGSKA (reference sequence). CDR3: CSGPEETQYF. The CDR3 DNA is TGCAGTGGTCCGGAAGAGACCCAGTACTTC.

This chain connects TRBV10-3 to TRBJ1-2, with 8 bases identical to TRBD1. Trimming cost V 2 bases and J 4 bases; bases outside gene matches: 3. From germline, CDR1 is ENHRY and CDR2 SYGVKD. The CDR3 sequence is 14 residues long. The CDR3 reads CAISEAGGSYGYTF. Written as DNA, the CDR3 is TGTGCCATCAGTGAGGCAGGGGGCAGCTATGGCTACACCTTC.

This clone was detected a few times. V gene TRBV9 combines with J gene TRBJ1-2; the D gene is possibly TRBD1 (6 bases). Trimming left V 0 bases short and J 5 bases short, with 17 bases between. This CDR3 comprises 16 residues. CDR1 SGDLS and CDR2 YYNGEE come from the germline V gene. CDR3 loop: CASSVGGVGQGYGYTF. CDR3 sequence (DNA): TGTGCCAGCAGCGTAGGAGGAGTGGGGCAGGGGTATGGCTACACCTTC.

The CDR3, as DNA: TGTGCCAGCTCGCTAGCGGGCCCGTACCAAGAGACCCAGTACTTC. Residues: CASSLAGPYQETQYF. The V gene is TRBV7-9, the J gene TRBJ2-5, with 8 positions matching TRBD2. CDR3 size: 15 residues. V trimming: 8 bases; J trimming: 0 bases; junction bases outside the gene matches: 8. Per germline, CDR1 SEHNR and CDR2 FQNEAQ (reference sequence).

The chain is built from TRBV27 and TRBJ2-7; the match to TRBD2 covers 8 bases. The CDR3 loop spans 14 amino acids. Germline trimming cut 4 bases from V and 6 bases from J; bases unmatched to any gene: 8. Germline V gives CDR1 MNHEY, CDR2 SMNVEV (reference sequence). The DNA of the CDR3 is TGTGCCAGCAGTTCCTCGGGACTAGTATCCGAGCAGTACTTC. This codes for CASSSSGLVSEQYF.

This sequence joins TRBV19 and TRBJ2-2, with 12 nucleotides matching TRBD1. This CDR3 spans 13 amino acids. The trim removed 10 bases at V and 6 bases at J, leaving 3 bases unmatched. The germline gives CDR1 LNHDA, CDR2 SQIVND (reference sequence). The CDR3 protein is CAIRDRGPGELFF. CDR3 DNA sequence: TGTGCCATCCGGGACAGGGGGCCCGGGGAGCTGTTTTTT.

The V and J genes are TRBV19 and TRBJ1-5, with a weak D call TRBD1 (5 bases). Looked up from germline, CDR1 is LNHDA and CDR2 is SQIVND (reference sequence). This CDR3 has 16 amino acids. Trimming cost V 3 bases and J 3 bases, with 15 bases left between them. The CDR3 coding sequence is TGTGCCAGTAGTATGACGTGGTCAGGGTTCAATCAGCCCCAGCATTTT. Its translation: CASSMTWSGFNQPQHF.

The chain carries TRBV15 and TRBJ2-7; D is ambiguous. V was trimmed by 5 bases and J by 7 bases, leaving 15 bases between them. Germline V lookup: CDR1 LNHNV, CDR2 YYDKDF (reference sequence). The CDR3 covers 13 residues. The DNA for the CDR3 is TGTGCCACCAGCGCGCGCCTATTATCGGAGCAGTACGTC. Protein product: CATSARLLSEQYV.

This clone was seen a few times. The V gene is TRBV10-3, the J gene TRBJ1-1, with D tentatively TRBD1 (5 bases). The CDR3 sequence is 13 residues long. Germline values: CDR1 ENHRY, CDR2 SYGVKD. V lost 2 bases, J lost 1 base, and 5 bases lay in between. The CDR3 is CAISEGQNTEAFF. The CDR3 DNA is TGTGCCATCAGTGAGGGACAGAACACTGAAGCTTTCTTT.

This chain connects TRBV16 to TRBJ1-2; D unresolved. Per germline, CDR1 KGHSY and CDR2 FQNENV. V lost 0 bases, J lost 5 bases, and 10 bases lay in between. This CDR3 has 14 residues. In DNA, the CDR3 is TGTGCCAGCAGCCAATCGAGGGCAGTATATGGCTACACCTTC. Translated: CASSQSRAVYGYTF.

The chain has TRBV28 and TRBJ1-2; weak D call: TRBD1 (6 bases). Trimming removed 9 bases from V and 1 base from J, with 9 bases in between. The CDR3 consists of 12 residues. CDR1 is MDHEN, CDR2 SYDVKM, per germline. For the CDR3, the DNA is TGTGCCAGTCACAGGGTTAACTATGGCTACACCTTC. Protein: CASHRVNYGYTF.

The rearrangement joins TRBV5-1 to TRBJ2-3; 8 positions agree with TRBD2. From germline, CDR1 is SGHRS and CDR2 YFSETQ. V gave up 4 bases and J gave up 3 bases; unmatched junction bases: 7. The CDR3 runs 15 residues. CDR3 sequence: CASSREPSGTDTQYF. CDR3 nucleotide sequence: TGCGCCAGCAGCCGGGAGCCTAGCGGGACAGATACGCAGTATTTT.

V usage is TRBV5-1 and J usage is TRBJ2-3; a possible D gene is TRBD1 (5 bases). Trimming left V 0 bases short and J 4 bases short, with 9 bases between. Germline V gene data show CDR1 as SGHRS and CDR2 as YFSETQ. The CDR3 consists of 14 residues. CDR3 protein: CASSLGGHSDTQYF. The CDR3 nucleotides read TGCGCCAGCAGCTTGGGGGGCCACTCAGATACGCAGTATTTT.

The chain employs TRBV5-5 and TRBJ1-2; possibly TRBD1 for D (5 bases). This CDR3 has 14 amino acids. Germline V gene data show CDR1 as SGHKS and CDR2 as YYEKEE (reference sequence). The V gene lost 6 bases and the J gene lost 2 bases, with 14 bases spanning the gap. The CDR3 nucleotides read TGTGCCAGCACCCCGGGGGGAGGAAACTATGGCTACACCTTC. The encoded protein is CASTPGGGNYGYTF.